The 3 T cell receptor beta chains below all came from one sample that was sequenced in a study of response to subunit inactivated influenza vaccine. TCRdb itself ran the RT-PCR reads through MiXCR, one entry per CDR3 protein. The data show about 310,000 distinct CDR3 sequences, with 20% to 25% seen just once and about 9.4% held by the top ten. The material was PBMCs from blood, obtained about 19 months after vaccination. All receptors come from a man between 50 and 75 years old who received an inactivated influenza vaccine.

This chain connects TRBV29-1 to TRBJ1-4; weak D call: TRBD1 (6 bases). Germline lookup yields CDR1 SQVTM and CDR2 ANQGSEA. There are 14 residues in the CDR3. V was shortened by 7 bases and J by 0 bases, with 12 bases between the two germline ends. This CDR3 reads CSAQGSATNEKLFF. The CDR3 region has the DNA TGCAGCGCTCAGGGGAGCGCAACTAATGAAAAACTGTTTTTT.

This chain connects TRBV6-2 or TRBV6-3 to TRBJ2-5; 8 bases line up with TRBD2. The trim removed 3 bases at V and 1 base at J, leaving 4 bases unmatched. Germline V gene sequence: CDR1 MNHEY, CDR2 SVGEGT. This CDR3 is built from 15 residues. CDR3 protein: CASSYRSGSQETQYF. CDR3 DNA sequence: TGTGCCAGCAGTTATCGCAGCGGGAGCCAAGAGACCCAGTACTTC.

This clonotype has a count of ten or more. This chain joins TRBV2 and TRBJ1-3; 10 positions match TRBD1. Per the germline V gene, CDR1 is SNHLY and CDR2 is FYNNEI. V trimming: 8 bases; J trimming: 4 bases; junction bases outside the gene matches: 5. The CDR3 spans 14 residues. The CDR3 sequence is CASSGTGAGNTIYF. The CDR3 nucleotides are TGTGCCAGCTCCGGGACAGGGGCGGGAAACACCATATATTTT.